The entry below gives a single T cell receptor beta chain sequence along with its context. No antigen is known for it. These data come from a study of cytomegalovirus exposure and HLA in healthy donors. Study-wide points: Most TCR beta V segments were productive about 87% or about 30% of the time in an earlier analysis.

Both 60 Vbeta primers and 13 Jbeta primers went into the PCR. Sequencing used immunoSEQ multiplex PCR; TCRdb keeps in-frame clones, though not all of them. The repertoire holds over 150,000 clones, with around 79% as singletons. The CDR3 spans 13 residues. V lost 7 bases to trimming and J lost 3 bases, with 10 bases between them. From germline, CDR1 is SNHLY and CDR2 FYNNEI. The V call is TRBV2, the J call TRBJ1-5; the D is unclear. The sequencing sample was made of PBMCs. This clonotype originated in a male donor in good health and CMV-seropositive. The CDR3 is CASKGGNNQPQHF. The DNA for the CDR3 is TGTGCCAGCAAGGGAGGAAACAATCAGCCCCAGCATTTT.